The 15 T cell receptor beta chains below were found in one sample sequenced in a study of shared clonotypes between healthy human individuals. Clones were sequenced by immunoSEQ multiplex PCR, and TCRdb holds only the in-frame ones, with some missing. The top ten hold less than 1.5% of the sample, which has over a million clones, around four fifths seen once. Material for sequencing was memory CD4+ T cells sorted from blood. Subset described: CD45RA-negative fraction. These receptors were obtained from a young man in good health.

The V and J genes are TRBV15 and TRBJ1-2; 9 positions match TRBD1. Germline-derived CDR1 and CDR2 are LNHNV and YYDKDF (reference sequence). The CDR3 loop spans 16 amino acids. The V gene end was trimmed by 2 bases and the J gene end by 4 bases; junction bases not matched to a gene: 8. The CDR3 DNA reads TGTGCCACCAGCAGAAACTTACCGACAGGGGGCTATGGCTACACCTTC. Amino acids: CATSRNLPTGGYGYTF.

This rearrangement joins TRBV2 to TRBJ2-4; D is unclear. The CDR3 totals 12 residues. Germline-derived CDR1 and CDR2 are SNHLY and FYNNEI. V shed 1 base and J shed 6 bases, with 4 bases lying between them. The CDR3 spells CASSEVGNIQYF. CDR3 sequence (DNA): TGTGCCAGCAGTGAAGTGGGAAACATTCAGTACTTC.

The rearrangement joins TRBV6-5 to TRBJ1-2; 10 nucleotides match TRBD1. Trimming removed 0 bases from V and 3 bases from J; junction bases left unmatched: 1. Germline-derived CDR1 and CDR2 are MNHEY and SVGAGI. The CDR3 runs to 15 residues. The CDR3 bases are TGTGCCAGCAGTTACTCGGGACAGGGGCACTATGGCTACACCTTC. It is translated as CASSYSGQGHYGYTF.

This chain links TRBV30 with TRBJ1-2; D gene unclear. V lost 0 bases and J lost 0, with 11 bases in between. The CDR3 totals 15 residues. Germline-derived CDR1 and CDR2 are GTSNPN and SVGIG (reference sequence). The CDR3 bases are TGTGCCTGGAGTGTAACGGGCAGTCCTAACTATGGCTACACCTTC. Translation gives CAWSVTGSPNYGYTF.

This clone was seen just once. At the DNA level, this CDR3 is encoded by other sequences in the same sample as well. Here the CDR3 DNA reads TGTGCCAGCAGTGTTGGTTCCACCGGGGAGCTGTTTTTT. Its protein product is CASSVGSTGELFF. The chain combines TRBV2 with TRBJ2-2; no clear D. The germline V and J ends were trimmed by 4 bases and 4 bases, with 7 bases remaining between them. CDR1 and CDR2 from the germline V gene are SNHLY and FYNNEI. This CDR3 is 13 amino acids long.

The chain uses TRBV10-3 and TRBJ2-1, with 8 nucleotides matching TRBD2. V shed 6 bases and J 6 bases; nucleotides not matched to a gene: 10. Germline V lookup: CDR1 ENHRY, CDR2 SYGVKD. The CDR3 extends over 15 amino acids. CDR3 sequence (DNA): TGTGCCATCAGCCCCGGGGCGGGAGGACCCAATGAGCAGTTCTTC. This codes for CAISPGAGGPNEQFF.

This clone was seen a single time. The chain recombines TRBV15 with TRBJ2-1; 8 bases map to TRBD2. With 3 bases clipped from V and 10 bases from J, the junction kept 11 bases outside the gene matches. In germline, CDR1 is LNHNV, CDR2 YYDKDF (reference sequence). CDR3 length: 15 residues. For the CDR3, the DNA is TGTGCCACCAGCAGGCTAACGGGAGGGCCGGCAGAGCAGTTCTTC. It is translated as CATSRLTGGPAEQFF.

The rearrangement links TRBV18 to TRBJ1-1; tentative D call: TRBD1 (6 bases). V gave up 4 bases and J gave up 2 bases, with 17 bases separating them. From germline, CDR1 is KGHSH and CDR2 LQKENI. The CDR3 contains 16 residues. The CDR3 DNA follows: TGTGCCAGCTCACGGGGTTATAACAGGGATAACACTGAAGCTTTCTTT. Residues: CASSRGYNRDNTEAFF.

The V gene is TRBV7-8, the J gene TRBJ2-7, with 9 bases matching TRBD1. V lost 4 bases and J lost 2; bases outside the gene matches: 9. The CDR3 has 16 residues. The germline CDR1 and CDR2 sequences are SGHVS and FQNEAQ. The CDR3 DNA sequence: TGTGCCAGCAGCTGGGGAGGGACAGGGATTCCCTACGAGCAGTACTTC. It codes for CASSWGGTGIPYEQYF.

This chain connects TRBV10-3 to TRBJ2-5, with 7 bases that match TRBD1. After removal of 10 bases from V and 4 bases from J, the junction contained 9 bases not matched to a gene. The CDR3 totals 13 residues. Germline CDR1 is ENHRY and CDR2 is SYGVKD. CDR3 in DNA: TGTGCCACATCACAGGGGAGTACAGAGACCCAGTACTTC. This encodes CATSQGSTETQYF.

The rearrangement joins TRBV28 to TRBJ1-1; D ambiguous. The CDR3 has 16 amino acids. Germline CDR1 reads MDHEN; CDR2 reads SYDVKM. The ends were cut back, 4 bases at V and 1 base at J, with 16 bases in the middle. CDR3 amino acids: CASSSNLEGENTEAFF. CDR3 DNA: TGTGCCAGCAGTTCCAACCTGGAGGGCGAGAACACTGAAGCTTTCTTT. The full variable domain, rest sourced from reference TRBV28 and TRBJ1-1, is DVKVTQSSRYLVKRTGEKVFLECVQDMDHENMFWYRQDPGLGLRLIYFSYDVKMKEKGDIPEGYSVSREKKERFSLILESASTNQTSMYLCASSSNLEGENTEAFFGQGTRLTVV.

The CDR3 region is CASSLAGDTQETQYF. Written as DNA, the CDR3 is TGTGCCAGCAGCTTAGCGGGGGACACGCAAGAGACCCAGTACTTC. The rearrangement links TRBV11-2 to TRBJ2-5; D may be TRBD1 or TRBD2 (6 bases each). CDR1 and CDR2 (germline): SGHAT, FQNNGV. The ends were cut back, 1 base at V and 2 bases at J, with 11 bases in the middle. The CDR3 loop spans 15 amino acids. Drawing the rest from reference TRBV11-2 and TRBJ2-5, the complete variable domain is EAGVAQSPRYKIIEKRQSVAFWCNPISGHATLYWYQQILGQGPKLLIQFQNNGVVDDSQLPKDRFSAERLKGVDSTLKIQPAKLEDSAVYLCASSLAGDTQETQYFGPGTRLLVL.

As for this clone: Other DNA sequences in the sample encode the same CDR3. The chain uses TRBV5-1 and TRBJ1-1, with no clear D. This CDR3 contains 13 residues. The germline CDR1 and CDR2 sequences are SGHRS and YFSETQ. V was cut by 1 base and J by 1 base, with 5 bases left in between. The DNA of the CDR3 is TGCGCCAGCAGCTTGCGGGAGAACACTGAAGCTTTCTTT. It translates to CASSLRENTEAFF.

This chain's CDR3 is CASSEVAGTSGNSHNEQFF. The DNA for the CDR3 is TGTGCCAGCAGTGAAGTTGCCGGGACTAGCGGGAATAGCCACAATGAGCAGTTCTTC. J is TRBJ2-1 and V is TRBV6-1; 13 positions match TRBD2. Germline loops: CDR1 MNHNS, CDR2 SASEGT. The CDR3 has 19 amino acids. J gave up 5 bases and V 1 base, and 11 bases lay outside the gene matches.

The rearrangement links TRBV2 to TRBJ2-2; maybe TRBD2 (5 bases). Germline-derived CDR1 and CDR2 are SNHLY and FYNNEI. The CDR3 is 14 residues long. V dropped 4 bases and J dropped 4 bases, with 10 bases sitting between them. In nucleotides, the CDR3 is TGTGCCAGCAGTGTCGGACTTATCACCGGGGAGCTGTTTTTT. This sequence encodes CASSVGLITGELFF.